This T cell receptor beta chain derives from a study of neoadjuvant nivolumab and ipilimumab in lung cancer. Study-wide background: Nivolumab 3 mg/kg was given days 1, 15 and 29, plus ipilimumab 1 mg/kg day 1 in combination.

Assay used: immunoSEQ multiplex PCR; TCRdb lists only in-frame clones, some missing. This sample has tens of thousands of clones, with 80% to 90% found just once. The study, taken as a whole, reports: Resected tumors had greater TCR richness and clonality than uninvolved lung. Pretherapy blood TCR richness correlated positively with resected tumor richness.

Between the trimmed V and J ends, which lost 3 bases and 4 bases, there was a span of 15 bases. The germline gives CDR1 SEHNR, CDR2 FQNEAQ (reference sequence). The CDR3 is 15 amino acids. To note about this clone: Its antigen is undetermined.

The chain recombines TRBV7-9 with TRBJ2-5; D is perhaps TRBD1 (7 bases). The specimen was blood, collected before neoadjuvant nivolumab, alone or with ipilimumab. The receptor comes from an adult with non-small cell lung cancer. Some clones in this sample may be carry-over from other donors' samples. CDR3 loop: CASSFLEGAVETQYF. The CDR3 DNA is TGTGCCAGCAGCTTTCTGGAGGGGGCTGTAGAGACCCAGTACTTC.